The present entry profiles one T cell receptor beta chain with its context. Its specificity is not known. In nominal health when sampled, donors likely had unrecorded immune exposures nonetheless. The data are from a study of cytomegalovirus exposure and HLA in healthy donors. Looking at the study overall: A prior study identified some 100 million unique TCR beta sequences from roughly 180 million T cells.

PCR involved 60 Vbeta and 13 Jbeta primers. Sequenced by immunoSEQ multiplex PCR; TCRdb stores in-frame clones only, minus some. This sample has tens of thousands of clones; 64% occur once, and the top ten carry around 2.5%. Germline assignment: CDR1 MNHEY and CDR2 SMNVEV (reference sequence). Trimming took 6 bases from V and 3 from J, leaving 17 bases between them. There are 16 residues in the CDR3. The study's findings and limits: In vitro assays verified that a few CMV-associated chains recognized CMV antigens specifically. In a later analysis, TCR association rates varied by HLA locus: DRB1 most, HLA-C fewest.

The V call is TRBV27, the J call TRBJ2-2; TRBD1 might be the D (5 bases). The clonotype was recovered from a human donor in good health. Sequenced input: PBMCs. CDR3 protein: CASRPGWAVDTGELFF. As DNA, the CDR3 is TGTGCCAGCAGACCAGGGTGGGCTGTAGACACCGGGGAGCTGTTTTTT.